Included here is one T cell receptor (beta chain) sequence, with context. The CDR3 totals 14 residues. Per the germline V gene, CDR1 is GTSNPN and CDR2 is SVGIG (reference sequence). V was shortened by 4 bases and J by 1 base, with 13 bases between the two germline ends. The sample belongs to a study of OX40 agonist ivuxolimab in advanced cancers. Profiled with immunoSEQ multiplex PCR; TCRdb holds only in-frame clones, not every one. Of approximately 42,000 clones in the sample, roughly 86% were seen once. The clonotype originates from an adult with an advanced solid tumor such as melanoma, head and neck, liver or kidney cancer. The V gene is TRBV30, the J gene TRBJ1-2, with D possibly matching TRBD1 (6 bases). The input for sequencing was CD4+ or CD8+ T cells sorted from blood, taken in a trial of the OX40 agonist ivuxolimab. DNA of the CDR3: TGTGCCTGGACGGAGCAGGGGAGTAACTATGGCTACACCTTC. Translation gives CAWTEQGSNYGYTF.